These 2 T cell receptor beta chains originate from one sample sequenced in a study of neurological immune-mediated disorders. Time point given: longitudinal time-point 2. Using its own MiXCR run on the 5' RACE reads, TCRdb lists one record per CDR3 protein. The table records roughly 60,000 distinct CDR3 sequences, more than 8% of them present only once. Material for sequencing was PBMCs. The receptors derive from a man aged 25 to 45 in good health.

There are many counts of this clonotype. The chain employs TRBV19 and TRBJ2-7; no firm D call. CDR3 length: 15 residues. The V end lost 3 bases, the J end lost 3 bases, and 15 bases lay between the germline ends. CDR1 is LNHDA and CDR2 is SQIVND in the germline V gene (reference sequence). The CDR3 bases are TGTGCCAGTAGTATGGGCCACAGTCAAAACTACGAGCAGTACTTC. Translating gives CASSMGHSQNYEQYF.

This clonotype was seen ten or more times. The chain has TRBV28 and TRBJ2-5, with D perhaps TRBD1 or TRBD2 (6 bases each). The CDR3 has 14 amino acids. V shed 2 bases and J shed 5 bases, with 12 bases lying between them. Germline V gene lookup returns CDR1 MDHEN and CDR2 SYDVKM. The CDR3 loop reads CASSLRGARETQYF. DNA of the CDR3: TGTGCCAGCAGTTTAAGGGGGGCGCGTGAGACCCAGTACTTC.